The 10 T cell receptor beta chains below were found in one sample sequenced in a study of shared clonotypes between healthy human individuals. Here immunoSEQ multiplex PCR was the method, and the copy in TCRdb shows in-frame clones only, minus some. The sample has fewer than 130,000 clones, just over 65% seen once. The sequenced sample was memory CD8+ T cells sorted from blood. As to subset: CD45RO+ cells pooled with CCR7-negative TemRA cells. These receptor sequences come from a woman younger than 45 in good health.

This clone was seen more than once but under ten times. The CDR3 bases are TGTGCCAGTAGTATGTCCCGGGGGATAAGCACTGAAGCTTTCTTT. Translating gives CASSMSRGISTEAFF. The chain uses TRBV19 and TRBJ1-1; TRBD1 is a possible D gene (5 bases). The germline V gene encodes CDR1 LNHDA and CDR2 SQIVND (reference sequence). This CDR3 region has 15 residues. V was cut by 3 bases and J by 4 bases, with 15 bases left in between.

V gene TRBV6-5 combines with J gene TRBJ2-5; either TRBD1 or TRBD2 may supply D (5 bases each). Germline V CDR1 and CDR2: MNHEY, SVGAGI. The V end lost 0 bases, the J end lost 11 bases, and 13 bases lay between the germline ends. The CDR3 runs 13 residues. CDR3 DNA sequence: TGTGCCAGCAGTTACTCGGGACGGTCGGAGCAGTACTTC. Residues: CASSYSGRSEQYF.

The chain joins TRBV19 to TRBJ1-5; tentatively, D is TRBD1 (6 bases). Germline V gene sequence: CDR1 LNHDA, CDR2 SQIVND (reference sequence). The CDR3 has 14 residues. Trimming took 5 bases from V and 11 from J, leaving 19 bases between them. CDR3 sequence (DNA): TGTGCCAGTAGTCCAGGAACCAGGGGTATGTCCCAGCATTTT. Translating it yields CASSPGTRGMSQHF.

Here the CDR3 reads CAISAPGQEYYEQYF. In DNA, the CDR3 is TGTGCCATCAGTGCCCCCGGACAGGAATACTACGAGCAGTACTTC. This rearrangement joins TRBV10-3 to TRBJ2-7, with 7 bases aligning to TRBD1. Trimming took 4 bases from V and 3 from J; bases not matched to a gene: 9. Germline V gene data show CDR1 as ENHRY and CDR2 as SYGVKD. This CDR3 is built from 15 residues.

The genes are TRBV7-8 and TRBJ1-1; possibly TRBD1 for D (5 bases). The germline V and J ends were trimmed by 4 bases and 6 bases, with 12 bases remaining between them. This CDR3 is 13 amino acids long. Germline values: CDR1 SGHVS, CDR2 FQNEAQ. The chain's CDR3 is CASSSFSGAEAFF. The CDR3 coding sequence is TGTGCCAGCAGCTCATTTTCGGGGGCTGAAGCTTTCTTT.

This clone was seen only once. V gene TRBV27 combines with J gene TRBJ1-4, with D possibly TRBD1 on 6 matching bases. Germline loops: CDR1 MNHEY, CDR2 SMNVEV (reference sequence). The CDR3 consists of 12 residues. Trimming took off 7 bases at V and 10 bases at J, with 13 bases between the two ends. CDR3 in amino acids: CASIGGSGKLFF. In nucleotides, the CDR3 is TGTGCCAGCATAGGGGGTAGTGGAAAACTGTTTTTT.

J is TRBJ2-6 and V is TRBV28; 8 bases fit TRBD1. V was pared by 2 bases and J by 4 bases, with 4 bases of the junction left unmatched. There are 16 residues in the CDR3. Germline CDR1 reads MDHEN; CDR2 reads SYDVKM. The CDR3 DNA reads as TGTGCCAGCAGTTTACAGGGGGCTGTGGGGGCCAACGTCCTGACTTTC. As protein: CASSLQGAVGANVLTF.

The chain has TRBV10-1 and TRBJ2-7, with a tentative D call TRBD2 (6 bases). CDR3 size: 18 residues. Looked up from germline, CDR1 is WNHNN and CDR2 is SYGVQD (reference sequence). The V gene lost 3 bases and the J gene lost 2 bases, with 23 bases spanning the gap. The CDR3 nucleotides are TGCGCCAGCAGTGACGGGCAATATAGCGGCAAGTCCCCCTACGAGCAGTACTTC. Amino acids: CASSDGQYSGKSPYEQYF.

The V and J genes are TRBV28 and TRBJ2-7, with 9 bases matching TRBD2. The CDR3 has 15 amino acids. Germline CDR1 and CDR2: MDHEN and SYDVKM. The trim removed 5 bases at V and 2 bases at J, leaving 7 bases unmatched. The chain's CDR3 is CASSLWREGPYEQYF. CDR3 DNA sequence: TGTGCCAGCAGTCTTTGGCGGGAGGGCCCCTACGAGCAGTACTTC.

Concerning this clone itself: Other DNA sequences in the same sample also yield this CDR3. The J gene is TRBJ1-2, the V gene TRBV10-2; 7 bases map to TRBD1. The CDR3 loop spans 13 amino acids. Trimming at V came to 6 bases and at J to 3 bases, leaving 4 bases not matched to a gene. Looked up from germline, CDR1 is WSHSY and CDR2 is SAAADI. The CDR3 protein is CASSGTGDYGYTF. In DNA, the CDR3 is TGCGCCAGCAGCGGAACAGGGGACTATGGCTACACCTTC.